This T cell receptor (beta chain) was profiled in a study of OX40 agonist ivuxolimab in advanced cancers. Study overall: Each dose-escalation patient presented with hepatocellular carcinoma, melanoma, renal cell or head and neck cancer. In three patients, partial responses were observed, one with hepatocellular carcinoma and two with cutaneous melanoma.

This clone is a singleton in its sample. The antigen is unknown. The CDR3 runs to 13 residues. Notes on the study in general: Both blood CD4+ and CD8+ T cells showed clonal growth by week 6 at 0.1 to 3.0 mg/kg. Undetermined was the antigen specificity of the expanded peripheral T cells.

Using immunoSEQ multiplex PCR, the repertoire was profiled, and TCRdb retains in-frame clones only, with some absent. The repertoire consists of fewer than 100,000 clones, with roughly 93% occurring once and the leading ten covering about 6.4%. The genes are TRBV21-1 and TRBJ1-1; the D call TRBD1 from the table was never checked on the DNA. TRBV21-1 is annotated as a pseudogene. This sample comprised CD4+ or CD8+ T cells sorted from blood, obtained in a trial of the OX40 agonist ivuxolimab. The sequence came from an adult with an advanced solid tumor such as melanoma, head and neck, liver or kidney cancer. The CDR3 protein is CASSKDPDTEAFF. The CDR3 DNA sequence: TGTGCCAGCAGCAAAGACCCAGACACTGAAGCTTTCTTT.